The present T cell receptor (beta chain) was sequenced within a study of shared clonotypes between healthy human individuals. The CDR3 spans 14 residues. Trimming at V came to 5 bases and at J to 4 bases, leaving 5 bases not matched to a gene. Germline V lookup: CDR1 SGHVS, CDR2 FNYEAQ. This table comes from immunoSEQ multiplex PCR, and its TCRdb copy is limited to in-frame clones, with some not included. Of roughly 720,000 clones listed, less than 95% were seen once; the top ten hold 34%. The specimen sequenced was memory CD8+ T cells from PBMCs. Noted subset: CD45RO+ cells pooled with CCR7-negative TemRA cells. The chain combines TRBV7-6 with TRBJ1-5, with 7 bases fitting TRBD1. The sequence was collected from a man younger than 35 in good health. Some clones in this sample may be carry-over from other donors' samples. The CDR3 DNA is TGTGCCAGCAGCCCCCTGACAGGGAATCAGCCCCAGCATTTT. This sequence encodes CASSPLTGNQPQHF.